The 6 T cell receptor beta chains below were found in one sample sequenced in a study of OX40 agonist ivuxolimab in advanced cancers. Measured with immunoSEQ multiplex PCR; TCRdb has only the in-frame clones, and not every one. The sample carries under 90,000 clones, roughly 87% recorded once. The starting material was CD4+ or CD8+ T cells sorted from blood, obtained in a trial of the OX40 agonist ivuxolimab. Receptors were obtained from an adult with an advanced solid tumor such as melanoma, head and neck, liver or kidney cancer.

This chain links TRBV11-2 with TRBJ2-7, with D unclear. Deletions cut 1 base from V and 6 bases from J, with 7 bases between. CDR1 is SGHAT and CDR2 is FQNNGV in the germline V gene. The CDR3 spans 12 residues. The CDR3 coding sequence is TGTGCCAGCAGCTTAGTTCGGCTCGAGCAGTACTTC. Protein: CASSLVRLEQYF.

This clone was seen just once. The V gene is TRBV6-1, the J gene TRBJ2-2, with D perhaps matching TRBD1 (6 bases). The CDR3 consists of 14 residues. Germline CDR1 MNHNS, CDR2 SASEGT. With 6 bases removed from V and 1 base from J, the gap between germline ends came to 9 bases. The CDR3 reads CASRPGQNTGELFF. CDR3 DNA: TGTGCCAGCAGACCGGGACAGAACACCGGGGAGCTGTTTTTT.

The chain uses TRBV7-9 and TRBJ2-2; D is ambiguous. This CDR3 has 15 residues. Trimming cost V 2 bases and J 5 bases, with 12 bases left between them. The germline gives CDR1 SEHNR, CDR2 FQNEAQ (reference sequence). The CDR3 spells CASSLKRTETGELFF. For the CDR3, the DNA is TGTGCCAGCAGCTTAAAGCGAACGGAGACCGGGGAGCTGTTTTTT.

This clone is a singleton in its sample. The chain couples TRBV11-2 to TRBJ2-1; maybe TRBD2 (7 bases). This CDR3 spans 16 amino acids. Deletions cut 4 bases from V and 7 bases from J, with 20 bases between. The germline gives CDR1 SGHAT, CDR2 FQNNGV. CDR3 region: CASSSRGARVVNEQFF. The CDR3 bases are TGTGCCAGCAGCTCCCGGGGGGCTAGGGTGGTTAATGAGCAGTTCTTC.

This chain links TRBV7-8 with TRBJ1-2, with D maybe TRBD1 (5 bases). Trimming took 1 base from V and 2 from J, leaving 8 bases between them. Germline V gene lookup returns CDR1 SGHVS and CDR2 FQNEAQ. The CDR3 runs 14 residues. In nucleotides, the CDR3 is TGTGCCAGCAGCTTAGATCGGGGGAACTATGGCTACACCTTC. As protein: CASSLDRGNYGYTF.

V and J are TRBV5-4 and TRBJ2-3; the D is unclear. Germline V gene lookup returns CDR1 SGHNT and CDR2 YYREEE (reference sequence). V dropped 0 bases and J dropped 2 bases, with 7 bases sitting between them. This CDR3 spans 14 amino acids. In nucleotides, the CDR3 is TGTGCCAGCAGCTTGGACGCTAACACAGATACGCAGTATTTT. It codes for CASSLDANTDTQYF.